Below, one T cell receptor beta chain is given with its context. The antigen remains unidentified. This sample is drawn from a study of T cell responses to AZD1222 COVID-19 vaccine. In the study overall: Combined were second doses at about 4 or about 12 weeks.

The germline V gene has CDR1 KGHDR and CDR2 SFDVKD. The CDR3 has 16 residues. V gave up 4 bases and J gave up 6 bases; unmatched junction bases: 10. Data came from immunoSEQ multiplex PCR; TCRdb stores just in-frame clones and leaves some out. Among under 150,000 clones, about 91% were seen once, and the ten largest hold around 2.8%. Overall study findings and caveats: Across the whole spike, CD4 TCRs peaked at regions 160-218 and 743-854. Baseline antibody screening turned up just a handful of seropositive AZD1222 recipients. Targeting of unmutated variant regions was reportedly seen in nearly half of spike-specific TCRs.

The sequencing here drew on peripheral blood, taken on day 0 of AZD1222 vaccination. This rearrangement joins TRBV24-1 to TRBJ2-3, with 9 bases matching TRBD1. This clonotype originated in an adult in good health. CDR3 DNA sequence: TGTGCCACCAGTGACGACACAGGGGGCGCTTGGGATACGCAGTATTTT. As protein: CATSDDTGGAWDTQYF.